This T cell receptor (beta chain) derives from a study of T cell clonality in common variable immunodeficiency. General observations from the study: The cause of increased CVID clonality remains unclear without subpopulation sequencing. Common variable immunodeficiency TCR beta sequences reportedly had fewer deletions and N-nucleotide insertions.

This clone was seen a few times. Its specificity is unknown. The CDR3 goes on 3 residues after the read ends, and that part is filled in from the germline J gene. The data were produced by immunoSEQ multiplex PCR, yet TCRdb's version contains in-frame clones alone and is incomplete. The specimen has 30,000 to 40,000 clones, none found just once. Per germline, CDR1 KGHSH and CDR2 LQKENI. Trimming at V came to 4 bases and at J to 3 bases, leaving 3 bases not matched to a gene. This CDR3 is 14 amino acids long. Sequencing was performed on peripheral blood mononuclear cells. The origin of this receptor is a human donor with common variable immunodeficiency. The V and J genes are TRBV18 and TRBJ1-5; TRBD1 matches at 7 bases. The CDR3 here is CASSLGTANQPQHF. The CDR3 DNA, read in part, is TGTGCCAGCTCACTAGGGACAGCCAATCAGCCC.